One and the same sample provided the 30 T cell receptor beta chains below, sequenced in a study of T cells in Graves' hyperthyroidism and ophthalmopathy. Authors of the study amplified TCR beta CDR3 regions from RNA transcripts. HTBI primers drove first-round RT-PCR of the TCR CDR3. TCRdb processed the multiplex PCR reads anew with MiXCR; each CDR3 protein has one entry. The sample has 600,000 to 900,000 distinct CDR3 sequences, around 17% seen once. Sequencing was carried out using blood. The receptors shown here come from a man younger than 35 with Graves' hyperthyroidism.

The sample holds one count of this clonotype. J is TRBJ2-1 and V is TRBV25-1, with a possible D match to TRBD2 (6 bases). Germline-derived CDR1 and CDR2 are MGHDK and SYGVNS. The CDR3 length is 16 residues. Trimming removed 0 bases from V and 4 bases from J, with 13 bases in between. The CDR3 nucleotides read TGTGCCAGCAGTGAATATATCGGGGAGGTTTACAATGAGCAGTTCTTC. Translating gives CASSEYIGEVYNEQFF.

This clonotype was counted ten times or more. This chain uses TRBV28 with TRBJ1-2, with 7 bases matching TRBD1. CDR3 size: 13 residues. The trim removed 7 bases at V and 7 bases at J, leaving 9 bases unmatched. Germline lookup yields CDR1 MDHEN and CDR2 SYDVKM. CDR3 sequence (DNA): TGTGCCAGCACAAGACAGGGTCGCTCTGGCTACACCTTC. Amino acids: CASTRQGRSGYTF.

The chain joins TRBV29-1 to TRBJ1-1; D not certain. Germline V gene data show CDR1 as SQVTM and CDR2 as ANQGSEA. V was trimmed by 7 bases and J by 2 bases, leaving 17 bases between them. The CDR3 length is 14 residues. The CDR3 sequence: CSAPRATSNTEAFF. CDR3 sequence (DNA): TGCAGCGCTCCCCGGGCCACTTCCAACACTGAAGCTTTCTTT.

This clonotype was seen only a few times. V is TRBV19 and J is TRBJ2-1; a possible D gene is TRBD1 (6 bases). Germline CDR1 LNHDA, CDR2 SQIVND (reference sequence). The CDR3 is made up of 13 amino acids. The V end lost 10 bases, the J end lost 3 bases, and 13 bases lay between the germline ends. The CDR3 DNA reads TGTGCCACTGTAGGACAGTTCTACAATGAGCAGTTCTTC. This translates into CATVGQFYNEQFF.

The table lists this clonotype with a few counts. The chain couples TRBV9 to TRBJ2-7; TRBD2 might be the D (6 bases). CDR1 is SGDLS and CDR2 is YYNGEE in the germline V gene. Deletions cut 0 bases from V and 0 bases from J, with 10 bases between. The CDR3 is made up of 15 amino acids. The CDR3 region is CASSVVASVSYEQYF. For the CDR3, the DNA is TGTGCCAGCAGCGTAGTAGCTAGCGTCTCCTACGAGCAGTACTTC.

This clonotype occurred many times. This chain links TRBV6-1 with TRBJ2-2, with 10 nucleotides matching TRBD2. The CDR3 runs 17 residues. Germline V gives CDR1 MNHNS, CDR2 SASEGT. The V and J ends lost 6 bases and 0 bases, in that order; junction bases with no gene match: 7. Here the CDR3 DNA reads TGTGCCAGCAGATCCGGGACTAGCGCGGCGAACACCGGGGAGCTGTTTTTT. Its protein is CASRSGTSAANTGELFF.

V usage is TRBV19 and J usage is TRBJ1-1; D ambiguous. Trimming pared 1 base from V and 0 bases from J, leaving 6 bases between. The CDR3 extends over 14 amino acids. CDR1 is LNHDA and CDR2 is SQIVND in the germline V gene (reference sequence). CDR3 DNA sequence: TGTGCCAGTAGTATAGGGACGATGAACACTGAAGCTTTCTTT. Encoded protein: CASSIGTMNTEAFF. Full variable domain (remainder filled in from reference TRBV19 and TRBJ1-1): DGGITQSPKYLFRKEGQNVTLSCEQNLNHDAMYWYRQDPGQGLRLIYYSQIVNDFQKGDIAEGYSVSREKKESFPLTVTSAQKNPTAFYLCASSIGTMNTEAFFGQGTRLTVV.

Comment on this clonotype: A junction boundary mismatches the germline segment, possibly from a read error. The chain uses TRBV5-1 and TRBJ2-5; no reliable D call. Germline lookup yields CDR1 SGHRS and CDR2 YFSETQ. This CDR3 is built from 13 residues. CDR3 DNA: TGTGCCAGCAGCTTGCCCTATAAAAAGACCCAGTACTTC. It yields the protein CASSLPYKKTQYF.

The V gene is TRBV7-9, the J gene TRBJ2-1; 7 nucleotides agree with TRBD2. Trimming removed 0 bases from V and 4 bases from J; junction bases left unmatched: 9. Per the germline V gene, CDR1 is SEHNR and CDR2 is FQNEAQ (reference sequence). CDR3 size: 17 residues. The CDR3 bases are TGTGCCAGCAGCTTAGCCCGTGATAGCGGGCCGTACAATGAGCAGTTCTTC. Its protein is CASSLARDSGPYNEQFF.

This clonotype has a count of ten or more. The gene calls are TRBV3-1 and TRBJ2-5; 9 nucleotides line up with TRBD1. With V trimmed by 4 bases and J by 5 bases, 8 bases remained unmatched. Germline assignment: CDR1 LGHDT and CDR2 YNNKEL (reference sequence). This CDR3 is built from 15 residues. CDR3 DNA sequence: TGTGCCAGCAGCCTACAGGGGGCGGGATGGGAGACCCAGTACTTC. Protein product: CASSLQGAGWETQYF.

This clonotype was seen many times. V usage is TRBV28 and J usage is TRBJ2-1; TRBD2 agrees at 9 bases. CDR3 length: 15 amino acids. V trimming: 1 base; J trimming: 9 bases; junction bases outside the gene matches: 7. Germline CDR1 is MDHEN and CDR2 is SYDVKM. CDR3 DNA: TGTGCCAGCAGTTTATCGGTTAGCGGGAGTACTGAGCAGTTCTTC. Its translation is CASSLSVSGSTEQFF.

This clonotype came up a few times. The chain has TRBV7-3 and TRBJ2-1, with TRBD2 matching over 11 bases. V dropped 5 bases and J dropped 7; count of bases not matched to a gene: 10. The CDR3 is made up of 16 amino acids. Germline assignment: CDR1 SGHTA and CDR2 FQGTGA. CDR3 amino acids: CASSPTLAGGLNEQFF. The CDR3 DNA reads TGTGCCAGCAGCCCAACCCTAGCGGGAGGATTAAATGAGCAGTTCTTC.

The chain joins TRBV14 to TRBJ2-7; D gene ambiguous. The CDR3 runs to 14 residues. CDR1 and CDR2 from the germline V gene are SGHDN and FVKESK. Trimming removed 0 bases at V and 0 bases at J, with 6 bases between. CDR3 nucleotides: TGTGCCAGCAGCCAAGAACCGAGCTCCTACGAGCAGTACTTC. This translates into CASSQEPSSYEQYF.

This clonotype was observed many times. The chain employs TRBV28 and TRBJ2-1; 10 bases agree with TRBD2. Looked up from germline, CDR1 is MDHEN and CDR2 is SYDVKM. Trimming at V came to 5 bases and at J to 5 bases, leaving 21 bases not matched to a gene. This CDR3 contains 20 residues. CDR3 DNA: TGTGCCAGCAGTCCAGGCCCGAAATTCTACCTAGCGGGAGTTAACAATGAGCAGTTCTTC. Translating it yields CASSPGPKFYLAGVNNEQFF.

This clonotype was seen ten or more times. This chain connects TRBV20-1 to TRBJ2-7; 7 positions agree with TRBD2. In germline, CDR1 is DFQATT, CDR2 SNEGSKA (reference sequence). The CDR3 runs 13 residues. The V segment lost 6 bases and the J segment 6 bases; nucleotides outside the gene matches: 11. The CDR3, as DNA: TGCAGTGCCGTTCGACTAGCCCCCGTCGAGCAGTACTTC. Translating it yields CSAVRLAPVEQYF.

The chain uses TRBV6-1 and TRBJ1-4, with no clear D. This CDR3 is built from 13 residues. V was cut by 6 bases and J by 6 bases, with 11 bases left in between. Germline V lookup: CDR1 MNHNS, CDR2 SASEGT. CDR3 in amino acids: CASRPAWDEKLFF. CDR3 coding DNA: TGTGCCAGCAGGCCCGCCTGGGATGAAAAACTGTTTTTT.

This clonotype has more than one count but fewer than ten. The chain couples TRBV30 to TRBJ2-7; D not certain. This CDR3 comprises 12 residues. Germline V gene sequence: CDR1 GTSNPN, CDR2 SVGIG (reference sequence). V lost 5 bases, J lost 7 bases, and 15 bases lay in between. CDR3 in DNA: TGTGCCTGGGTGGACGGTTTCTCGGAGCAGTACTTC. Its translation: CAWVDGFSEQYF. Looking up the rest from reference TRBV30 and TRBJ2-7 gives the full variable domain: SQTIHQWPATLVQPVGSPLSLECTVEGTSNPNLYWYRQAAGRGLQLLFYSVGIGQISSEVPQNLSASRPQDRQFILSSKKLLLSDSGFYLCAWVDGFSEQYFGPGTRLTVT.

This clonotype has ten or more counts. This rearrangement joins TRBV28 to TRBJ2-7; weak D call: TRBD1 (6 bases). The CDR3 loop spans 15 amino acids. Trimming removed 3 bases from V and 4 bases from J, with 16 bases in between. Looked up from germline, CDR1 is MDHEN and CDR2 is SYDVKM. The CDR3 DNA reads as TGTGCCAGCAGTTTCAAACAGGGTGTCATGTACGAGCAGTACTTC. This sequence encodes CASSFKQGVMYEQYF.

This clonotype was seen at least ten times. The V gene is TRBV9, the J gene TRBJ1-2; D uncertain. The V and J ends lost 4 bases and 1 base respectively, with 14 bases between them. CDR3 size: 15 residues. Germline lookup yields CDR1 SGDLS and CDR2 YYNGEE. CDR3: CASSSGGRDNYGYTF. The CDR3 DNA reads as TGTGCCAGCAGCTCGGGCGGGCGGGATAACTATGGCTACACCTTC.

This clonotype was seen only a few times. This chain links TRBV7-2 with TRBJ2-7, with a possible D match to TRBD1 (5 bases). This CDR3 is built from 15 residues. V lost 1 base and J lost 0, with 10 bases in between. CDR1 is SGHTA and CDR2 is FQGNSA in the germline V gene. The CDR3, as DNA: TGTGCCAGCAGCTTAGAATGGACAAGCTCCTACGAGCAGTACTTC. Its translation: CASSLEWTSSYEQYF.

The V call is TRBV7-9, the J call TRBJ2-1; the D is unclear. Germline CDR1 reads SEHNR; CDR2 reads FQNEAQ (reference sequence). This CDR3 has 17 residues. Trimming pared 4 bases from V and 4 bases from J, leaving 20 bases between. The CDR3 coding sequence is TGTGCCAGCAGCTCCCCGACGCCGGGCGCTGGGTACAATGAGCAGTTCTTC. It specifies CASSSPTPGAGYNEQFF.

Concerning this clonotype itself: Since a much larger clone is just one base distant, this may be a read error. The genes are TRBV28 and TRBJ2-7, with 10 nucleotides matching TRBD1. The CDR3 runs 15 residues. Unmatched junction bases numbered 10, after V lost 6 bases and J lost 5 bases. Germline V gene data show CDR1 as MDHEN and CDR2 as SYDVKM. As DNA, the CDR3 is TGTGCCAGCAGGCCTCCCGGGACAGGGGTCCACGAGCAGTACTTC. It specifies CASRPPGTGVHEQYF.

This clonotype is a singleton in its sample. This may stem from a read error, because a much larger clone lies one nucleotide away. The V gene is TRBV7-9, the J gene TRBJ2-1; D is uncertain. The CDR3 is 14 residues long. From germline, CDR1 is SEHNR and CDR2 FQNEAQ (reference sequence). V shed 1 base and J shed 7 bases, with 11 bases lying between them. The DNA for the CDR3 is TGTGCCAGCAGCTTAGTTGACCCAAGGAATGAGCAGTTCTTC. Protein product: CASSLVDPRNEQFF.

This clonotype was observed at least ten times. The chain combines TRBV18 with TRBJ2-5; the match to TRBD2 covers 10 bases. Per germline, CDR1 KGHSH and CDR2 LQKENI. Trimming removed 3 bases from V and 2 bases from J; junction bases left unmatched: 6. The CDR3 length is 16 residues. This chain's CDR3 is CASSPWTSGSQETQYF. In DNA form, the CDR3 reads TGTGCCAGCTCACCTTGGACTAGCGGTTCACAAGAGACCCAGTACTTC.

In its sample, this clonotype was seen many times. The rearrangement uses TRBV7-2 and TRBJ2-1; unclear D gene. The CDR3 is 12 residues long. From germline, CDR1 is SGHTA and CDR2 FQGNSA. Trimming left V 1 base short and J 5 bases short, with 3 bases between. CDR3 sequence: CASSLDDNEQFF. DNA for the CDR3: TGTGCCAGCAGCTTAGATGACAATGAGCAGTTCTTC.

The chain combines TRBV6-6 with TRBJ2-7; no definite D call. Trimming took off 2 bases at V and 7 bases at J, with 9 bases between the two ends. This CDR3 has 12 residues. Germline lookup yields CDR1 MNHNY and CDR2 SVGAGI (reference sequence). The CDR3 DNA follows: TGTGCCAGCAGTTACGCAGAATTTGAGCAGTACTTC. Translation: CASSYAEFEQYF.

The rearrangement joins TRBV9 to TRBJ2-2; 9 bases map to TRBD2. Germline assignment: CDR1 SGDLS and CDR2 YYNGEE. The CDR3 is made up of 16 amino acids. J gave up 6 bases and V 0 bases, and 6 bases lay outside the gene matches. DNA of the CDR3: TGTGCCAGCAGCGTAGCTCGCGGGAGGGATCCCGGGGAGCTGTTTTTT. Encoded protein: CASSVARGRDPGELFF.

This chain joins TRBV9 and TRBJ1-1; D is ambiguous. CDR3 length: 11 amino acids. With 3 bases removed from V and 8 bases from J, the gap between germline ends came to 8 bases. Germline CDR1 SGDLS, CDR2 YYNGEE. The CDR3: CASSGGHEAFF. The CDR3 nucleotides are TGTGCCAGCAGCGGAGGCCACGAAGCTTTCTTT.

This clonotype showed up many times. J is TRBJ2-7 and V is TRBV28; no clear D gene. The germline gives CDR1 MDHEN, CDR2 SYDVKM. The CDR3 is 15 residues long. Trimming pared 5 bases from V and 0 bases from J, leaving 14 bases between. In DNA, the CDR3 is TGTGCCAGCAGTCCTTCGACTGCGAGCTCCTACGAGCAGTACTTC. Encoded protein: CASSPSTASSYEQYF.

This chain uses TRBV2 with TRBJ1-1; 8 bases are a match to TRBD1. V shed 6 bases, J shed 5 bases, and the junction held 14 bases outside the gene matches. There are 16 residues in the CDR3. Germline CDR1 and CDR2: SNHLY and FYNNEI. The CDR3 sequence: CASSYAGGEEKTEAFF. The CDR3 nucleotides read TGTGCCAGCAGCTACGCAGGGGGCGAGGAAAAGACTGAAGCTTTCTTT.